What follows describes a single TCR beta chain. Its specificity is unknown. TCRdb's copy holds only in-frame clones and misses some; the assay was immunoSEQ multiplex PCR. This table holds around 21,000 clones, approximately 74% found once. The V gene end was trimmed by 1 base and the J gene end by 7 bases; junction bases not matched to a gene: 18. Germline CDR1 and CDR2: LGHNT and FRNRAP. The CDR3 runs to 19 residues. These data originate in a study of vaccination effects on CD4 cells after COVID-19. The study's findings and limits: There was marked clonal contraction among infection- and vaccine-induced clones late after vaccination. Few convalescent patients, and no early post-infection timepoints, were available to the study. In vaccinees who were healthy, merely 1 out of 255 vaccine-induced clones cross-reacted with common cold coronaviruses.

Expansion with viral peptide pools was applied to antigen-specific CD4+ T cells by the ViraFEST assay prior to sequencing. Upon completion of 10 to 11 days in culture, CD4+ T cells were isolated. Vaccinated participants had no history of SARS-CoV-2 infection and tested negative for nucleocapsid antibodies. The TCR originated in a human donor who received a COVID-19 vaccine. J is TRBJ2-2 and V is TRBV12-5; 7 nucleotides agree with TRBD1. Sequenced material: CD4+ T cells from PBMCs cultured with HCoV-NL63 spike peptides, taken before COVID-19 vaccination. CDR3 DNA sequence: TGTGCTAGTGGTTTGGACAGGGGAAAGGTACGCGTCCGGGGCGGGGAGCTGTTTTTT. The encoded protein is CASGLDRGKVRVRGGELFF.